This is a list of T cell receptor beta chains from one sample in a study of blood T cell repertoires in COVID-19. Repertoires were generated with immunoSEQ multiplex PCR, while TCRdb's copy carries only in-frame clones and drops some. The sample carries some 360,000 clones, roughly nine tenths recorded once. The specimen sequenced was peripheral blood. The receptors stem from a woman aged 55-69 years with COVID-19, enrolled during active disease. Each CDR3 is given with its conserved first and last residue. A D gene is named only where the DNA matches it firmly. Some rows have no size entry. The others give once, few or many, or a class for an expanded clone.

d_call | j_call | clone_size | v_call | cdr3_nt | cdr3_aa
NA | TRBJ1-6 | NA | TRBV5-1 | TGCGCCAGCAGAGCCGTAGACTCCTATAATTCACCCCTCCACTTT | CASRAVDSYNSPLHF
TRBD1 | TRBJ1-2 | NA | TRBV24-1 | TGTGCCACCAGTGACGCGACGCGGACAGGGGTGCAGGGAGGGTATGGCTACACCTTC | CATSDATRTGVQGGYGYTF
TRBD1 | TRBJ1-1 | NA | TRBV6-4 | TGTGCCAGCAGGGGGGACAGCATGAACACTGAAGCTTTCTTT | CASRGDSMNTEAFF
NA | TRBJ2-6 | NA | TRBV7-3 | TGTGCCAGCAGCCCACAAATCTCTGGGGCCAACGTCCTGACTTTC | CASSPQISGANVLTF
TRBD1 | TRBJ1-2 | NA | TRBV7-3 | TGTGCCAGCAGCCTACAGGGGGCGCACGGCTACACCTTC | CASSLQGAHGYTF
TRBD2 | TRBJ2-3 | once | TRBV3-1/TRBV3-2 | TGTGCCAGCAGCTATACCCAGACTAGCCGAGATACGCAGTATTTT | CASSYTQTSRDTQYF
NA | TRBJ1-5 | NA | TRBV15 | TGTGCCACCAGCAGAGATGGGAAGGGGGATAGCAATCAGCCCCAGCATTTT | CATSRDGKGDSNQPQHF
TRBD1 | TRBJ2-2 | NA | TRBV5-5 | TGTGCCAGCAGCTCCTACGGACAGGGGAACACCGGGGAGCTGTTTTTT | CASSSYGQGNTGELFF
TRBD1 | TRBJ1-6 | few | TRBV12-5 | TGTGCTAGTGGGGGGACAGGGAATTCACCCCTCCACTTT | CASGGTGNSPLHF
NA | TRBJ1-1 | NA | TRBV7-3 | TGTGCCAGCAGCTTAGACGGCAGGGCCACTGAAGCTTTCTTT | CASSLDGRATEAFF
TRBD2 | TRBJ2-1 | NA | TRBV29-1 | TGCAGCGTTGAGACGGGACTAGCAGATCGCTCCTACAATGAGCAGTTCTTC | CSVETGLADRSYNEQFF
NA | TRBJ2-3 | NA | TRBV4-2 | TGTGCCAGCAGCCAACCCTGGACTACTTCTCCAGATACGCAGTATTTT | CASSQPWTTSPDTQYF
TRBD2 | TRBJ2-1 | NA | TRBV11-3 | TGTGCCAGCAGCGTCCGCGGGGGGGCCGGCTATGAGCAGTTCTTC | CASSVRGGAGYEQFF
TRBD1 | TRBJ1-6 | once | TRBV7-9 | TGTGCCAGCAGCTTATTCGGGACAGATAATTCACCCCTCCACTTT | CASSLFGTDNSPLHF
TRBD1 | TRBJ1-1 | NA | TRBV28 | TGTGCCAGCAGCTTACAGGGGACCCCGAACACTGAAGCTTTCTTT | CASSLQGTPNTEAFF
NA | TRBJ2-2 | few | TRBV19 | TGTGCCAGTAGGCGGGACTTCTACACCGGGGAGCTGTTTTTT | CASRRDFYTGELFF
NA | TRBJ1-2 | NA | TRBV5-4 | TGTGCCAGCAGCCCCGGGAGTGTGCAGTATGGCTACACCTTC | CASSPGSVQYGYTF
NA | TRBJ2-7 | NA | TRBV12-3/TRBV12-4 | TGTGCCAGCAGTTTATCAGGGAATCGCGAGCAGTACTTC | CASSLSGNREQYF
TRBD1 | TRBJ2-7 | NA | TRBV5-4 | TGTGCCAGCAGCTCCAACAGGGGCGAGCAGTACTTC | CASSSNRGEQYF
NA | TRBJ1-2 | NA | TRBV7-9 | TGTGCCAGCAGCAGCGATGGGGGCAGCTATGGCTACACCTTC | CASSSDGGSYGYTF
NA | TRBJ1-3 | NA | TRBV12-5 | TGTGCTAGTGGTCTCGGACAGTTGGGGGGAAACACCATATATTTT | CASGLGQLGGNTIYF
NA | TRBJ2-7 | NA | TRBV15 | TGTGCCACCTCACGAGGGATCGTCTACGAGCAGTACTTC | CATSRGIVYEQYF
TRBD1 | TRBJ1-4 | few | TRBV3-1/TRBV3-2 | TGTGCCAGCAGCCCATACGACAGGGTTCAACTGTTTTTT | CASSPYDRVQLFF
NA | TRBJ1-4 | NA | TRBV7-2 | TGTGCCAGCAGCTTTGACTACCGGGGTGAAAAACTGTTTTTT | CASSFDYRGEKLFF
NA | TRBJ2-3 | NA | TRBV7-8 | TGTGCCAGCAGCTTAGTCGGAACAGGTTACACAGATACGCAGTATTTT | CASSLVGTGYTDTQYF